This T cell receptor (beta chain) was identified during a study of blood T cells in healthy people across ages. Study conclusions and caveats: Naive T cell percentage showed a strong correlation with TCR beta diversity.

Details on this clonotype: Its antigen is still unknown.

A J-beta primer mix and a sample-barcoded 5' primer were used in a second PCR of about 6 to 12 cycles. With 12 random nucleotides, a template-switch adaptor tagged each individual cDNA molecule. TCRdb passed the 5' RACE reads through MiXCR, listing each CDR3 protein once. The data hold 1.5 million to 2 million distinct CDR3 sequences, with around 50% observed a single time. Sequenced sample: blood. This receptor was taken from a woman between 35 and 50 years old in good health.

The CDR3 spells CASSYGQGMRGYTF. The CDR3 DNA reads TGTGCCAGCAGCTACGGACAGGGAATGAGGGGCTACACCTTC. V usage is TRBV5-6 and J usage is TRBJ1-2; TRBD1 matches 8 bases. In germline, CDR1 is SGHDT, CDR2 YYEEEE. The CDR3 spans 14 residues. After removal of 3 bases from V and 8 bases from J, the junction contained 9 bases not matched to a gene. Using reference TRBV5-6 and TRBJ1-2 for the parts outside the CDR3, the full variable domain is DAGVTQSPTHLIKTRGQQVTLRCSPKSGHDTVSWYQQALGQGPQFIFQYYEEEERQRGNFPDRFSGHQFPNYSSELNVNALLLGDSALYLCASSYGQGMRGYTFGSGTRLTVV.